Presented here are 21 T cell receptor beta chains from one specimen sequenced in a study of type 1 regulatory T cells. These receptors have no known antigen. Each CDR3 protein is one row after TCRdb ran MiXCR on the reads. The data contain 63,000 or so distinct CDR3 sequences, just under 50% of them singletons. Sequences were obtained from cultured non-Tr1 T cells, either the whole culture or a sorted T cell fraction (not recorded which). Receptors were obtained from a human donor in good health.

The chain has TRBV5-1 and TRBJ2-7; D might be TRBD1 (5 bases). Deletions cut 1 base from V and 2 bases from J, with 13 bases between. The germline gives CDR1 SGHRS, CDR2 YFSETQ. The CDR3 spans 15 residues. CDR3 in DNA: TGCGCCAGCAGCTTGCAAACAGGTATTACCTACGAGCAGTACTTC. It yields the protein CASSLQTGITYEQYF.

The V and J genes are TRBV5-1 and TRBJ2-1; D unclear. Between the trimmed V and J ends, which lost 1 base and 0 bases, there was a span of 8 bases. Germline loops: CDR1 SGHRS, CDR2 YFSETQ. The CDR3 runs to 15 residues. In nucleotides, the CDR3 is TGCGCCAGCAGCTTGTCCTTAAGCTCCTACAATGAGCAGTTCTTC. This sequence encodes CASSLSLSSYNEQFF.

The J gene is TRBJ2-2, the V gene TRBV3-1; D possibly corresponds to TRBD1 (5 bases). Deletions cut 1 base from V and 6 bases from J, with 12 bases between. This CDR3 spans 15 amino acids. Looked up from germline, CDR1 is LGHDT and CDR2 is YNNKEL (reference sequence). The CDR3 region has the DNA TGTGCCAGCAGCCAAGTTTGGGGCGGCCCCGGGGAGCTGTTTTTT. Its translation is CASSQVWGGPGELFF.

CDR3 nucleotide sequence: TGCGCCAGCAGCCAAGATCAGACGGGACGTGAAGCTTTCTTT. Its protein product is CASSQDQTGREAFF. V and J are TRBV4-3 and TRBJ1-1; D might be TRBD1 (5 bases). Trimming removed 0 bases at V and 7 bases at J, with 12 bases between. The germline V gene encodes CDR1 LGHNA and CDR2 YSLEER. The CDR3 has 14 amino acids.

The chain has TRBV28 and TRBJ2-7, with D tentatively TRBD1 or TRBD2 (7 bases each). In germline, CDR1 is MDHEN, CDR2 SYDVKM. This CDR3 comprises 15 residues. The V end lost 7 bases, the J end lost 4 bases, and 20 bases lay between the germline ends. The CDR3 DNA reads TGTGCCAGCACCAAGGGAGGGGGCATTAGATACGAGCAGTACTTC. This encodes CASTKGGGIRYEQYF.

This chain connects TRBV12-3 or TRBV12-4 to TRBJ1-5; 12 bases are a match to TRBD1. CDR3 length: 15 residues. With V trimmed by 7 bases and J by 7 bases, 8 bases remained unmatched. CDR3 bases: TGTGCCAGCACCCACCGGGACAGGGGGCACCAGCCCCAGCATTTT. Translating gives CASTHRDRGHQPQHF.

V gene TRBV12-3 or TRBV12-4 combines with J gene TRBJ1-2; TRBD1 matches at 7 bases. The CDR3 covers 14 residues. J lost 2 bases, V lost 7 bases, and 7 bases had no gene match. The CDR3 region has the DNA TGTGCCAGCAACTTAGGGACAGAAAACTATGGCTACACCTTC. It is translated as CASNLGTENYGYTF.

This clonotype was detected a few times. The rearrangement links TRBV6-2 or TRBV6-3 to TRBJ1-5; D unresolved. Germline-derived CDR1 and CDR2 are MNHEY and SVGEGT. The CDR3 is 14 residues long. Trimming took 3 bases from V and 4 from J, leaving 10 bases between them. Here the CDR3 reads CASSYRRSNQPQHF. The CDR3, as DNA: TGTGCCAGCAGTTATCGACGGTCGAATCAGCCCCAGCATTTT.

The V call is TRBV11-2, the J call TRBJ2-5; TRBD1 matches at 9 bases. The CDR3 totals 18 residues. The germline V gene encodes CDR1 SGHAT and CDR2 FQNNGV. The V segment lost 2 bases and the J segment 5 bases; nucleotides outside the gene matches: 15. This CDR3 is CASSLLGRTGAPSETQYF. The CDR3, as DNA: TGTGCCAGCAGCTTACTCGGTCGGACAGGGGCCCCGTCGGAGACCCAGTACTTC.

This clonotype was found a few times. The chain links TRBV4-1 to TRBJ1-2, with D possibly matching TRBD1 (5 bases). This CDR3 region has 16 residues. Trimming took 0 bases from V and 5 from J, leaving 16 bases between them. The V gene's germline CDR1 is MGHRA and CDR2 YSYEKL. The CDR3 protein is CASSQEWDFGGYGYTF. CDR3 coding DNA: TGCGCCAGCAGCCAAGAGTGGGACTTCGGGGGGTATGGCTACACCTTC.

V usage is TRBV6-1 and J usage is TRBJ2-7, with D unclear. This CDR3 is 15 amino acids long. V lost 4 bases, J lost 5 bases, and 18 bases lay in between. Germline V CDR1 and CDR2: MNHNS, SASEGT. The CDR3 nucleotides are TGTGCCAGCAGTGTAGTAGTTGGGGAAGCCAACGAGCAGTACTTC. Its protein product is CASSVVVGEANEQYF.

The V call is TRBV5-1, the J call TRBJ1-1, with D perhaps TRBD1 (5 bases). The CDR3 is 13 amino acids. Germline loops: CDR1 SGHRS, CDR2 YFSETQ. Trimming cost V 1 base and J 4 bases, with 8 bases left between them. The CDR3 loop reads CASSLQGSTEAFF. CDR3 in DNA: TGCGCCAGCAGCTTGCAGGGAAGCACTGAAGCTTTCTTT.

This sequence joins TRBV19 and TRBJ2-7, with 7 bases lining up with TRBD2. Looked up from germline, CDR1 is LNHDA and CDR2 is SQIVND (reference sequence). Trimming at V came to 3 bases and at J to 3 bases, leaving 8 bases not matched to a gene. The CDR3 is 15 amino acids. CDR3 loop: CASSIVAGVIYEQYF. In DNA, the CDR3 is TGTGCCAGTAGTATCGTGGCGGGGGTCATCTACGAGCAGTACTTC.

With respect to this clonotype: Possible read error: a much larger clone is one base away. This chain links TRBV7-7 with TRBJ2-5, with 16 bases lining up with TRBD2. The V gene's germline CDR1 is SSHAT and CDR2 FNYEAQ (reference sequence). CDR3 length equals 17 residues. DNA for the CDR3: TGTGCTAGCAGCATGGGACTAGCGGGGGGGGAACAAGAGACCCAGTACTTC. Its protein product is CASSMGLAGGEQETQYF.

This clonotype was recorded many times. V usage is TRBV27 and J usage is TRBJ2-2; D is undetermined. The CDR3 sequence is 12 residues long. Trimming left V 6 bases short and J 1 base short, with 3 bases between. The germline V gene has CDR1 MNHEY and CDR2 SMNVEV (reference sequence). The CDR3 DNA sequence: TGTGCCAGCAGCAGGAACACCGGGGAGCTGTTTTTT. It specifies CASSRNTGELFF.

DNA for the CDR3: TGTGCCAGCAGCTTAGCGCAAGAGACCCAGTACTTC. It codes for CASSLAQETQYF. The rearrangement uses TRBV7-2 and TRBJ2-5; no reliable D call. The CDR3 has 12 residues. Trimming took 0 bases from V and 2 from J, leaving 1 base between them. Germline V lookup: CDR1 SGHTA, CDR2 FQGNSA.

This clonotype was counted once. The V gene is TRBV30, the J gene TRBJ2-7; D may be TRBD1 or TRBD2 (6 bases each). The germline gives CDR1 GTSNPN, CDR2 SVGIG (reference sequence). V lost 0 bases and J 7 bases, leaving 22 bases between the germline ends. This CDR3 region has 16 residues. CDR3 amino acids: CAWSVLPGLRGGEQYF. CDR3 coding DNA: TGTGCCTGGAGTGTACTCCCGGGACTTCGAGGGGGGGAGCAGTACTTC.

This clonotype has at least ten counts. The CDR3 sequence is CASSEGQRGLGALHF. The CDR3 nucleotides are TGTGCCAGCAGTGAAGGACAGCGGGGCCTGGGTGCCCTCCACTTT. The chain combines TRBV2 with TRBJ1-6; D might be TRBD1 (5 bases). The germline CDR1 and CDR2 sequences are SNHLY and FYNNEI. V lost 1 base and J lost 14, with 18 bases in between. This CDR3 contains 15 residues.

This clonotype was detected a few times. The V gene is TRBV6-2 or TRBV6-3, the J gene TRBJ2-2; 13 bases match TRBD2. The V and J ends lost 8 bases and 4 bases, in that order; junction bases with no gene match: 4. Looked up from germline, CDR1 is MNHEY and CDR2 is SVGEGT. The CDR3 covers 15 residues. In DNA form, the CDR3 reads TGTGCCAGCCACGGACTAGCGGGGGTCACCGGGGAGCTGTTTTTT. The encoded protein is CASHGLAGVTGELFF.

The chain is built from TRBV19 and TRBJ1-1; unclear D gene. CDR3 length: 13 residues. V was shortened by 5 bases and J by 1 base, with 8 bases between the two germline ends. CDR1 and CDR2 (germline): LNHDA, SQIVND (reference sequence). The chain's CDR3 is CASSVWGNTEAFF. The CDR3 DNA reads as TGTGCCAGTAGTGTGTGGGGGAACACTGAAGCTTTCTTT.

The gene calls are TRBV30 and TRBJ2-1, with 9 nucleotides matching TRBD2. CDR3 size: 13 residues. In germline, CDR1 is GTSNPN, CDR2 SVGIG (reference sequence). J gave up 10 bases and V 3 bases, and 7 bases lay outside the gene matches. CDR3: CAWRLAGAGEQFF. The CDR3 DNA reads TGTGCCTGGAGATTAGCGGGGGCAGGAGAGCAGTTCTTC.